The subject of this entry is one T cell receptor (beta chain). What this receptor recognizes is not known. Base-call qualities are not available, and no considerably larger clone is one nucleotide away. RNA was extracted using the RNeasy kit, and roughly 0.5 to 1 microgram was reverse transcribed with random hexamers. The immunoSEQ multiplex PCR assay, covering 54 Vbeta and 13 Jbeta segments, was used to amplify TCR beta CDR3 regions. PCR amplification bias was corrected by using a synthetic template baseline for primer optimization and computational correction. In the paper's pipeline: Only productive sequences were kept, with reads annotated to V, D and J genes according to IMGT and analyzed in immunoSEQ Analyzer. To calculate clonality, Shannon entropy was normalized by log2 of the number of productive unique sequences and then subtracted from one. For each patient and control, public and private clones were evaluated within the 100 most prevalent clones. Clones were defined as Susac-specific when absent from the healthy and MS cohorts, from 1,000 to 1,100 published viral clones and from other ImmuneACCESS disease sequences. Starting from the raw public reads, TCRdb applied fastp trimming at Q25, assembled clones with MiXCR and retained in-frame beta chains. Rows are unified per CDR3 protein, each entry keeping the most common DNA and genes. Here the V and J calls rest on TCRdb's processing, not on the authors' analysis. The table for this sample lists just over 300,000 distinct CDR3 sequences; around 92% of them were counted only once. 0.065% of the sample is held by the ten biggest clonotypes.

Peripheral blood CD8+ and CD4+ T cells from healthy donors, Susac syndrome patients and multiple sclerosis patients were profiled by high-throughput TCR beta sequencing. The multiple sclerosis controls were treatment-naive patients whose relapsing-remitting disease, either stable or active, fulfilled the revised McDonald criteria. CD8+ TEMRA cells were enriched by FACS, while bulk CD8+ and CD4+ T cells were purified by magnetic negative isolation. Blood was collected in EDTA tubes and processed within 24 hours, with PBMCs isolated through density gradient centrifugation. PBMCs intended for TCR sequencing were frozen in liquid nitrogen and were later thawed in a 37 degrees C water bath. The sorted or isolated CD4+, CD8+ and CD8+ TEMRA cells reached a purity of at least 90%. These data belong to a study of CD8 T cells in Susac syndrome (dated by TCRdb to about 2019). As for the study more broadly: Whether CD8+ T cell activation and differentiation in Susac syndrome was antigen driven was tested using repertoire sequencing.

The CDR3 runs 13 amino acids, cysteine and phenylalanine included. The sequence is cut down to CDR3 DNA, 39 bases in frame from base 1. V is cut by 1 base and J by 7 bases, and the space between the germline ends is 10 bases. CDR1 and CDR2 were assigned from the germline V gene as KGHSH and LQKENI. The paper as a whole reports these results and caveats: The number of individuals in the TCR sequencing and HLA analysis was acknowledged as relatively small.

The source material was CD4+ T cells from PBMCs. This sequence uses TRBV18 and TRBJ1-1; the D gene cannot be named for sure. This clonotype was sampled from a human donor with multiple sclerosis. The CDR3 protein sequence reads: CASSPRLGGEAFF. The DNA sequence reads TGTGCCAGCTCACCACGTCTCGGAGGTGAAGCTTTCTTT.